Listed below are T cell receptor beta chains from one sample, sequenced in a study of cytotoxic CD8 clonotypes in ibrutinib-treated CLL. Measured with immunoSEQ multiplex PCR; TCRdb has only the in-frame clones, and not every one. The sample lists 100,000 to 150,000 clones, over 75% seen once, with around 2.1% in the top ten. The specimen comprised PBMCs, sampled after 24 months of ibrutinib treatment. These receptor sequences come from a human donor with chronic lymphocytic leukemia. Each CDR3 is given with its conserved first and last residue. A D gene is named only where the DNA matches it firmly. A clone size is listed for some rows: how often the clone was seen (once, few, many), or a class if it is expanded.

d_call: TRBD1
v_call: TRBV19
clone_size: .
j_call: TRBJ1-5
cdr3_aa: CASSFLPGTGTQPQHF
cdr3_nt: TGTGCCAGTAGTTTCCTCCCCGGGACAGGGACTCAGCCCCAGCATTTT

d_call: TRBD2
v_call: TRBV30
clone_size: .
j_call: TRBJ2-2
cdr3_aa: CAWSVYGGVAGELFF
cdr3_nt: TGTGCCTGGAGTGTTTACGGGGGGGTGGCCGGGGAGCTGTTTTTT

d_call: TRBD1
v_call: TRBV5-4
clone_size: .
j_call: TRBJ2-7
cdr3_aa: CASSLGAGGNEQYF
cdr3_nt: TGTGCCAGCAGCTTAGGAGCAGGGGGCAACGAGCAGTACTTC

d_call: .
v_call: TRBV6-1
clone_size: .
j_call: TRBJ2-7
cdr3_aa: CASRNPGGNSREQYF
cdr3_nt: TGTGCCAGCAGGAACCCTGGGGGGAACTCCCGCGAGCAGTACTTC

d_call: .
v_call: TRBV5-6
clone_size: .
j_call: TRBJ1-1
cdr3_aa: CASSLGAGAGGMNTEAFF
cdr3_nt: TGTGCCAGCAGCTTGGGGGCCGGGGCCGGTGGCATGAACACTGAAGCTTTCTTT

d_call: TRBD2
v_call: TRBV19
clone_size: .
j_call: TRBJ2-3
cdr3_aa: CASSTPRGLAGTDTQYF
cdr3_nt: TGTGCCAGTAGTACCCCGAGGGGACTAGCGGGCACAGATACGCAGTATTTT

d_call: .
v_call: TRBV4-3
clone_size: medium-sized
j_call: TRBJ1-2
cdr3_aa: CASSQDFAGVSGYTF
cdr3_nt: TGCGCCAGCAGCCAAGATTTTGCGGGGGTTAGTGGCTACACCTTC

d_call: TRBD2
v_call: TRBV4-1
clone_size: .
j_call: TRBJ2-3
cdr3_aa: CASSLGLAGITDTQYF
cdr3_nt: TGCGCCAGCAGCCTGGGACTAGCGGGAATCACAGATACGCAGTATTTT

d_call: TRBD1
v_call: TRBV5-4
clone_size: .
j_call: TRBJ2-7
cdr3_aa: CASSKTGSYEQYF
cdr3_nt: TGTGCCAGCAGTAAGACAGGGTCCTACGAGCAGTACTTC

d_call: .
v_call: TRBV7-3
clone_size: .
j_call: TRBJ2-1
cdr3_aa: CASSLNLETYNEQFF
cdr3_nt: TGTGCCAGCAGCTTGAATTTAGAGACCTACAATGAGCAGTTCTTC

d_call: .
v_call: TRBV28
clone_size: .
j_call: TRBJ2-1
cdr3_aa: CASSSLVRISYNEQFF
cdr3_nt: TGTGCCAGCAGCTCCCTGGTCCGCATTTCCTACAATGAGCAGTTCTTC

d_call: .
v_call: TRBV10-3
clone_size: .
j_call: TRBJ1-3
cdr3_aa: CAIGRAGNTIYF
cdr3_nt: TGTGCCATCGGGAGGGCCGGAAACACCATATATTTT

d_call: TRBD1
v_call: TRBV4-3
clone_size: .
j_call: TRBJ2-1
cdr3_aa: CASSQVRQGTTEQFF
cdr3_nt: TGCGCCAGCAGCCAAGTAAGACAGGGTACGACTGAGCAGTTCTTC

d_call: TRBD1
v_call: TRBV28
clone_size: .
j_call: TRBJ1-2
cdr3_aa: CAGQGARGYTF
cdr3_nt: TGTGCCGGACAGGGGGCGCGGGGCTACACCTTC

d_call: .
v_call: TRBV2
clone_size: few
j_call: TRBJ1-5
cdr3_aa: CASSGGNSNQPQHF
cdr3_nt: TGTGCCAGCAGTGGCGGGAATAGCAATCAGCCCCAGCATTTT

d_call: .
v_call: TRBV28
clone_size: .
j_call: TRBJ2-7
cdr3_aa: CASSRDWSSYEQYF
cdr3_nt: TGTGCCAGCAGTCGGGATTGGTCCTCCTACGAGCAGTACTTC

d_call: TRBD2
v_call: TRBV7-9
clone_size: .
j_call: TRBJ2-3
cdr3_aa: CASSLGRASGSRSPDTQYF
cdr3_nt: TGTGCCAGCAGCTTAGGTCGGGCTAGCGGGAGCAGGAGCCCAGATACGCAGTATTTT

d_call: .
v_call: TRBV6-5
clone_size: .
j_call: TRBJ1-1
cdr3_aa: CASTEGGERRAFF
cdr3_nt: TGTGCCAGCACCGAAGGAGGGGAGAGGAGAGCTTTCTTT

d_call: TRBD2
v_call: TRBV4-3
clone_size: few
j_call: TRBJ2-1
cdr3_aa: CASSQEPFAGTSGITGQNEQFF
cdr3_nt: TGCGCCAGCAGCCAAGAACCCTTTGCCGGGACTAGCGGGATAACCGGACAAAATGAGCAGTTCTTC

d_call: TRBD1
v_call: TRBV28
clone_size: .
j_call: TRBJ1-2
cdr3_aa: CASIGDRVWYGYTF
cdr3_nt: TGTGCCAGCATTGGGGACAGGGTTTGGTATGGCTACACCTTC

d_call: .
v_call: TRBV5-1
clone_size: .
j_call: TRBJ1-2
cdr3_aa: CASSNSFQGNYGYTF
cdr3_nt: TGCGCCAGCTCCAATTCTTTCCAGGGGAACTATGGCTACACCTTC

d_call: .
v_call: TRBV28
clone_size: .
j_call: TRBJ2-5
cdr3_aa: CASSPLGLGQETQYF
cdr3_nt: TGTGCCAGCAGCCCCCTGGGGTTGGGACAAGAGACCCAGTACTTC

d_call: TRBD1
v_call: TRBV5-6
clone_size: .
j_call: TRBJ2-7
cdr3_aa: CASSRGQGFSYEQYF
cdr3_nt: TGTGCCAGCAGCAGGGGACAGGGCTTCTCCTACGAGCAGTACTTC

d_call: .
v_call: TRBV19
clone_size: .
j_call: TRBJ1-4
cdr3_aa: CASLGHPTNEKLFF
cdr3_nt: TGTGCCAGTCTCGGACATCCAACTAATGAAAAACTGTTTTTT

d_call: .
v_call: TRBV5-8
clone_size: .
j_call: TRBJ1-3
cdr3_aa: CASSLAAGVGNTIYF
cdr3_nt: TGTGCCAGCAGCTTGGCCGCGGGGGTTGGAAACACCATATATTTT

d_call: .
v_call: TRBV5-1
clone_size: .
j_call: TRBJ1-5
cdr3_aa: CASSRVPNQPQHF
cdr3_nt: TGCGCCAGCAGTCGGGTTCCCAATCAGCCCCAGCATTTT

d_call: .
v_call: TRBV30
clone_size: .
j_call: TRBJ2-1
cdr3_aa: CAWNWANEQFF
cdr3_nt: TGTGCCTGGAATTGGGCTAATGAGCAGTTCTTC

d_call: TRBD1
v_call: TRBV19
clone_size: few
j_call: TRBJ1-1
cdr3_aa: CASSPTGGSVAFF
cdr3_nt: TGTGCCAGTAGCCCGACAGGGGGAAGCGTAGCTTTCTTT

d_call: .
v_call: TRBV7-9
clone_size: .
j_call: TRBJ2-7
cdr3_aa: CASSLISGKSYEQYF
cdr3_nt: TGTGCCAGCAGCTTAATCAGTGGGAAGTCCTACGAGCAGTACTTC

d_call: TRBD1
v_call: TRBV9
clone_size: once
j_call: TRBJ2-4
cdr3_aa: CASSLRDREAKNIQYF
cdr3_nt: TGTGCCAGCAGCTTAAGAGACAGGGAAGCCAAAAACATTCAGTACTTC

d_call: TRBD1
v_call: TRBV28
clone_size: .
j_call: TRBJ2-7
cdr3_aa: CASSSGTGRYEQYF
cdr3_nt: TGTGCCAGCAGTTCTGGGACAGGGCGGTACGAGCAGTACTTC

d_call: .
v_call: TRBV5-4
clone_size: .
j_call: TRBJ2-5
cdr3_aa: CASSSPDRWETQYF
cdr3_nt: TGTGCCAGCAGCTCCCCCGACAGATGGGAGACCCAGTACTTC

d_call: .
v_call: TRBV6-5
clone_size: .
j_call: TRBJ2-1
cdr3_aa: CASSSLQAYNEQFF
cdr3_nt: TGTGCCAGCAGTTCCTTACAGGCCTACAATGAGCAGTTCTTC

d_call: TRBD2
v_call: TRBV6-8
clone_size: .
j_call: TRBJ2-3
cdr3_aa: CASSFGTSGGACLTQYF
cdr3_nt: TGTGCCAGCAGTTTCGGGACTAGCGGGGGGGCCTGCCTTACGCAGTATTTT

d_call: .
v_call: TRBV9
clone_size: .
j_call: TRBJ2-3
cdr3_aa: CASSVVTDTQYF
cdr3_nt: TGTGCCAGCAGCGTAGTAACAGATACGCAGTATTTT

d_call: TRBD2
v_call: TRBV28
clone_size: .
j_call: TRBJ2-3
cdr3_aa: CASSPSGGLTDTQYF
cdr3_nt: TGTGCCAGCAGCCCTAGCGGGGGGCTCACAGATACGCAGTATTTT

d_call: TRBD1
v_call: TRBV27
clone_size: .
j_call: TRBJ1-6
cdr3_aa: CASSLFSGTGLSPLHF
cdr3_nt: TGTGCCAGCAGTCTCTTCTCCGGGACAGGTTTATCACCCCTCCACTTT

d_call: TRBD2
v_call: TRBV29-1
clone_size: .
j_call: TRBJ2-1
cdr3_aa: CSVDGPSGSHEQFF
cdr3_nt: TGCAGCGTTGATGGGCCTAGCGGGAGTCATGAGCAGTTCTTC

d_call: .
v_call: TRBV19
clone_size: .
j_call: TRBJ2-7
cdr3_aa: CASGVTGLNEQYF
cdr3_nt: TGTGCCAGTGGGGTCACAGGGCTGAACGAGCAGTACTTC

d_call: .
v_call: TRBV28
clone_size: .
j_call: TRBJ2-7
cdr3_aa: CASSLIKAEQYF
cdr3_nt: TGTGCCAGCAGTTTAATAAAGGCCGAGCAGTACTTC

d_call: TRBD2
v_call: TRBV2
clone_size: .
j_call: TRBJ2-7
cdr3_aa: CASSGGASYEQYF
cdr3_nt: TGTGCCAGCAGCGGGGGGGCCTCCTACGAGCAGTACTTC

d_call: .
v_call: TRBV7-9
clone_size: .
j_call: TRBJ1-2
cdr3_aa: CASSSTTGRVDTF
cdr3_nt: TGTGCCAGCAGCTCAACTACAGGGAGAGTCGACACCTTC

d_call: .
v_call: TRBV4-3
clone_size: .
j_call: TRBJ2-6
cdr3_aa: CASSQTGTRSSGANVLTF
cdr3_nt: TGCGCCAGCAGCCAGACCGGAACTCGAAGCTCTGGGGCCAACGTCCTGACTTTC

d_call: TRBD1
v_call: TRBV30
clone_size: few
j_call: TRBJ1-1
cdr3_aa: CARQGLNTEAFF
cdr3_nt: TGTGCCCGACAGGGATTGAACACTGAAGCTTTCTTT

d_call: TRBD1
v_call: TRBV28
clone_size: .
j_call: TRBJ2-5
cdr3_aa: CASRGQVKETQYF
cdr3_nt: TGTGCCAGCAGGGGACAGGTCAAAGAGACCCAGTACTTC

d_call: .
v_call: TRBV7-9
clone_size: .
j_call: TRBJ1-1
cdr3_aa: CASSLRQLAPEAFF
cdr3_nt: TGTGCCAGCAGCTTGCGACAGTTAGCTCCTGAAGCTTTCTTT

d_call: TRBD1
v_call: TRBV28
clone_size: .
j_call: TRBJ1-3
cdr3_aa: CASRPRDRYSGNTIYF
cdr3_nt: TGTGCCAGCAGGCCCCGGGACAGATACTCTGGAAACACCATATATTTT

d_call: .
v_call: TRBV9
clone_size: .
j_call: TRBJ1-5
cdr3_aa: CASSPLPREGDYSNQPQHF
cdr3_nt: TGTGCCAGCAGCCCGCTGCCTCGGGAGGGAGATTATAGCAATCAGCCCCAGCATTTT

d_call: .
v_call: TRBV7-9
clone_size: .
j_call: TRBJ2-5
cdr3_aa: CASSLGGGGQETQYF
cdr3_nt: TGTGCCAGCAGCTTAGGTGGAGGGGGTCAAGAGACCCAGTACTTC

d_call: .
v_call: TRBV21-1
clone_size: .
j_call: TRBJ2-1
cdr3_aa: CASISMGPNNEQFF
cdr3_nt: TGTGCCAGCATCTCCATGGGGCCAAACAATGAGCAGTTCTTC

d_call: TRBD1
v_call: TRBV28
clone_size: .
j_call: TRBJ1-1
cdr3_aa: CASSSDATGQGLLATEAFF
cdr3_nt: TGTGCCAGCAGTTCTGATGCCACGGGACAGGGCTTGTTGGCTACTGAAGCTTTCTTT

d_call: .
v_call: TRBV11-2
clone_size: .
j_call: TRBJ2-7
cdr3_aa: CASSPPGTGQYF
cdr3_nt: TGTGCCAGCAGCCCCCCGGGGACCGGGCAGTACTTC

d_call: .
v_call: TRBV13
clone_size: .
j_call: TRBJ2-3
cdr3_aa: CASSSPGRGTDTQYF
cdr3_nt: TGTGCCAGCAGCTCACCCGGACGAGGAACAGATACGCAGTATTTT

d_call: .
v_call: TRBV5-6
clone_size: .
j_call: TRBJ1-5
cdr3_aa: CASSSPAYRSSNQPQHF
cdr3_nt: TGTGCCAGCAGCTCCCCCGCTTACAGGAGTAGCAATCAGCCCCAGCATTTT

d_call: .
v_call: TRBV7-2
clone_size: .
j_call: TRBJ2-4
cdr3_aa: CASSLAGVAKNIQYF
cdr3_nt: TGTGCCAGCAGCTTAGCGGGAGTAGCCAAAAACATTCAGTACTTC

d_call: TRBD2
v_call: TRBV18
clone_size: .
j_call: TRBJ2-2
cdr3_aa: CASSRSVAGGSTGELFF
cdr3_nt: TGTGCCAGCTCACGTTCTGTAGCGGGAGGAAGCACCGGGGAGCTGTTTTTT

d_call: TRBD1
v_call: TRBV23-1
clone_size: .
j_call: TRBJ2-7
cdr3_aa: CASSKGQGVYEQYF
cdr3_nt: TGCGCCAGCAGTAAGGGACAGGGCGTTTACGAGCAGTACTTC

d_call: .
v_call: TRBV4-2
clone_size: .
j_call: TRBJ1-4
cdr3_aa: CASSQGTAATNEKLFF
cdr3_nt: TGTGCCAGCAGCCAAGGGACAGCAGCAACTAATGAAAAACTGTTTTTT

d_call: .
v_call: TRBV19
clone_size: .
j_call: TRBJ2-1
cdr3_aa: CASSIPPPGTYNEQFF
cdr3_nt: TGTGCCAGTAGTATACCCCCCCCTGGCACCTACAATGAGCAGTTCTTC

d_call: .
v_call: TRBV2
clone_size: .
j_call: TRBJ2-3
cdr3_aa: CASSGRRTDTQYF
cdr3_nt: TGTGCCAGCAGTGGCCGTCGCACAGATACGCAGTATTTT